This T cell receptor (beta chain) is from a study of CD8 T cells in ankylosing spondylitis. This clonotype was counted only a few times. Antigen: not known. Germline CDR1 and CDR2: SEHNR and FQNEAQ (reference sequence). CDR3 length: 17 residues. V dropped 2 bases and J dropped 2; count of bases not matched to a gene: 10. Study-wide points: Earlier authors reported some of these motif variants in reactive arthritis synovial fluid and blood. What seemed typical of ankylosing spondylitis blood was a TCR beta motif built from several highly homologous variants. Matched synovial fluid from ankylosing spondylitis patients was reported to be enriched for disease-linked clones.

Library preparation for TCR beta used quantitative 5'-RACE with molecular barcodes. A single record per CDR3 protein comes from TCRdb applying MiXCR to the 5' RACE reads. The table shows around 390,000 distinct CDR3 sequences, with around 24% occurring only once. This clonotype was sampled from a male donor with ankylosing spondylitis. The sample consisted of blood, either unsorted or a sorted T cell fraction (not recorded which). This chain links TRBV7-9 with TRBJ2-5; 8 bases are a match to TRBD1. Written as DNA, the CDR3 is TGTGCCAGCAGCTTATTAGCGCCAGGGGGCTATCAAGAGACCCAGTACTTC. Its translation is CASSLLAPGGYQETQYF.